This TCR beta chain derives from a study of blood T cell repertoires in COVID-19. The ends were cut back, 3 bases at V and 5 bases at J, with 14 bases in the middle. Germline lookup yields CDR1 SGHTS and CDR2 YDEGEE. CDR3 length: 15 amino acids. Repertoires were generated with immunoSEQ multiplex PCR, while TCRdb's copy carries only in-frame clones and drops some. The sample has some 400,000 clones, around 90% seen once. The receptor was isolated from a man aged 18 to 30 with active or convalescent COVID-19. V usage is TRBV5-8 and J usage is TRBJ1-4; a weak D match, TRBD1 (6 bases). The sample was peripheral blood. CDR3 region: CASSSRGHGNEKLFF. Written as DNA, the CDR3 is TGTGCCAGCAGCTCTAGGGGACATGGAAATGAAAAACTGTTTTTT.